A few counts support the clone carrying this T cell receptor beta chain. These data are taken from a study of molecular identifiers for immune sequencing clone quantification. TCRdb passed the PCR reads through MiXCR, listing each CDR3 protein once. The data contain a few hundred thousand distinct CDR3 sequences, roughly a quarter of them singletons. This CDR3 is 12 amino acids long. Trimming left V 0 bases short and J 9 bases short, with 10 bases between. Germline V gene sequence: CDR1 GTSNPN, CDR2 SVGIG (reference sequence). V is TRBV30 and J is TRBJ2-3, with D uncertain. This receptor was taken from a human donor in good health. Some libraries in this study had Jurkat cell RNA spiked in. The sample consisted of naive CD8+ T cells from blood, with Jurkat cell RNA spiked in. Subset noted: FACS-sorted CD8+CD4-CCR7+CD45RA+ naive T cells. The CDR3 protein is CAWSVEMSTQYF. CDR3 nucleotides: TGTGCCTGGAGTGTGGAAATGTCCACGCAGTATTTT.